One sample yielded the 24 T cell receptor beta chains listed below, sequenced in a study of cytomegalovirus exposure and HLA in healthy donors. The PCR ran on 60 Vbeta and 13 Jbeta primers. Clones were read by immunoSEQ multiplex PCR, and TCRdb kept only the in-frame ones, dropping some. The profile shows some 200,000 clones, around four fifths of them singletons. Sequenced: PBMCs. The receptor set was obtained from a woman in her forties or fifties in good health and CMV-seropositive.

There are a few counts of this clone. The V call is TRBV19, the J call TRBJ1-5; D gene ambiguous. The CDR3 consists of 13 residues. The V end lost 8 bases, the J end lost 3 bases, and 11 bases lay between the germline ends. Germline CDR1 reads LNHDA; CDR2 reads SQIVND (reference sequence). CDR3 nucleotides: TGTGCCAGTTGGTCAGGCAACAATCAGCCCCAGCATTTT. This sequence encodes CASWSGNNQPQHF.

This chain connects TRBV2 to TRBJ2-7, with D tentatively TRBD1 (6 bases). Trimming shortened V by 6 bases and J by 3 bases, and 12 bases separated the two germline ends. This CDR3 comprises 13 residues. CDR1 is SNHLY, CDR2 FYNNEI, per germline. The CDR3 nucleotides are TGTGCCAGCAGGGGGGCAGGCAACTACGAGCAGTACTTC. Translated, it gives CASRGAGNYEQYF.

A few counts support this clone. The V gene is TRBV6-1, the J gene TRBJ2-5; the match to TRBD2 covers 7 bases. J lost 0 bases, V lost 8 bases, and 6 bases had no gene match. Germline CDR1 reads MNHNS; CDR2 reads SASEGT. The CDR3 totals 14 residues. The CDR3 sequence: CASVGGGNQETQYF. In DNA form, the CDR3 reads TGTGCCAGCGTGGGGGGGGGAAACCAAGAGACCCAGTACTTC.

The chain carries TRBV4-3 and TRBJ2-2, with TRBD1 matching over 8 bases. V dropped 4 bases and J dropped 6; count of bases not matched to a gene: 4. The germline CDR1 and CDR2 sequences are LGHNA and YSLEER. CDR3 length equals 14 residues. The CDR3 region has the DNA TGCGCCAGCAGCCCAAAGACAGGGGCCGGGGAGCTGTTTTTT. Protein: CASSPKTGAGELFF.

The chain couples TRBV13 to TRBJ2-7; tentatively, D is TRBD2 (5 bases). Germline V gene lookup returns CDR1 PRHDT and CDR2 FYEKMQ (reference sequence). V gave up 3 bases and J gave up 0 bases, with 6 bases separating them. The CDR3 spans 13 residues. The CDR3 DNA sequence: TGTGCCAGCAGCTTGAGGGCCTCCTACGAGCAGTACTTC. It yields the protein CASSLRASYEQYF.

The V gene is TRBV5-1, the J gene TRBJ2-5, with TRBD1 matching over 10 bases. After removal of 4 bases from V and 0 bases from J, the junction contained 6 bases not matched to a gene. Germline V gene data show CDR1 as SGHRS and CDR2 as YFSETQ. This CDR3 has 16 amino acids. CDR3 nucleotide sequence: TGCGCCAGCAGCCTTGGACAGGGGGTCAACCAAGAGACCCAGTACTTC. The encoded protein is CASSLGQGVNQETQYF.

The gene calls are TRBV5-1 and TRBJ1-4, with 8 nucleotides matching TRBD1. Trimming took 0 bases from V and 8 from J; bases not matched to a gene: 3. The germline V gene encodes CDR1 SGHRS and CDR2 YFSETQ. The CDR3 contains 14 residues. DNA of the CDR3: TGCGCCAGCAGCTTGGGGACAGGGTTAGAAAAACTGTTTTTT. The encoded protein is CASSLGTGLEKLFF.

This chain joins TRBV2 and TRBJ2-3, with D tentatively TRBD2 (5 bases). This CDR3 comprises 14 residues. Germline lookup yields CDR1 SNHLY and CDR2 FYNNEI. V was trimmed by 7 bases and J by 6 bases, leaving 17 bases between them. The DNA of the CDR3 is TGTGCCAGCACCACCCAGGCGAGGGCCGATACGCAGTATTTT. This gives the protein CASTTQARADTQYF. Variable domain in full (rest from reference TRBV2 and TRBJ2-3): EPEVTQTPSHQVTQMGQEVILRCVPISNHLYFYWYRQILGQKVEFLVSFYNNEISEKSEIFDDQFSVERPDGSNFTLKIRSTKLEDSAMYFCASTTQARADTQYFGPGTRLTVL.

The chain recombines TRBV11-2 with TRBJ2-7; D uncertain. V lost 5 bases and J 0 bases, leaving 8 bases between the germline ends. CDR3 length: 13 amino acids. Germline V CDR1 and CDR2: SGHAT, FQNNGV. The CDR3 loop reads CASSVPGSYEQYF. The DNA of the CDR3 is TGTGCCAGCAGCGTACCCGGCTCCTACGAGCAGTACTTC.

The CDR3 reads CASSVGSGQKNSPLHF. CDR3 nucleotides: TGTGCCAGCAGCGTAGGGTCGGGACAGAAAAATTCACCCCTCCACTTT. The chain couples TRBV9 to TRBJ1-6; 7 nucleotides agree with TRBD1. With 0 bases clipped from V and 7 bases from J, the junction kept 7 bases outside the gene matches. CDR3 length equals 16 residues. CDR1 and CDR2 from the germline V gene are SGDLS and YYNGEE.

This clone was recorded a few times. The CDR3 DNA sequence: TGTGCCAGCAGCTTACGAAACGCCGGCTACAATGAGCAGTTCTTC. Translated, it gives CASSLRNAGYNEQFF. The chain has TRBV11-2 and TRBJ2-1; D is unresolved. Germline CDR1 and CDR2: SGHAT and FQNNGV. The CDR3 is 15 residues long. With 2 bases removed from V and 3 bases from J, the gap between germline ends came to 11 bases.

V gene TRBV28 combines with J gene TRBJ2-1; maybe TRBD2 (5 bases). Germline CDR1 reads MDHEN; CDR2 reads SYDVKM. This CDR3 spans 14 amino acids. Between the trimmed V and J ends, which lost 5 bases and 12 bases, there was a span of 20 bases. Written as DNA, the CDR3 is TGTGCCAGCAGTGTCGGAGATGGGAGTGGTGGGCAGTTCTTC. Translated: CASSVGDGSGGQFF. Full variable domain (rest looked up from reference TRBV28 and TRBJ2-1): DVKVTQSSRYLVKRTGEKVFLECVQDMDHENMFWYRQDPGLGLRLIYFSYDVKMKEKGDIPEGYSVSREKKERFSLILESASTNQTSMYLCASSVGDGSGGQFFGPGTRLTVL.

Notes on this clone: The sample contains more than one DNA sequence encoding this CDR3. The chain combines TRBV30 with TRBJ2-1, with TRBD2 identical over 7 bases. The CDR3 extends over 15 amino acids. V shed 2 bases and J 10 bases; nucleotides not matched to a gene: 14. The V gene's germline CDR1 is GTSNPN and CDR2 SVGIG (reference sequence). The chain's CDR3 is CAWSQNSGRAGEQFF. The DNA of the CDR3 is TGTGCCTGGAGTCAAAATAGTGGGAGGGCCGGGGAGCAGTTCTTC. Filled out from reference TRBV30 and TRBJ2-1, the complete variable domain reads SQTIHQWPATLVQPVGSPLSLECTVEGTSNPNLYWYRQAAGRGLQLLFYSVGIGQISSEVPQNLSASRPQDRQFILSSKKLLLSDSGFYLCAWSQNSGRAGEQFFGPGTRLTVL.

This clone is a singleton in its sample. The chain couples TRBV9 to TRBJ2-3, with D possibly TRBD2 on 7 matching bases. The V end was cut by 0 bases, the J end by 5 bases, with 22 bases between. The germline CDR1 and CDR2 sequences are SGDLS and YYNGEE. The CDR3 has 18 residues. The chain's CDR3 is CASSVGVGGAFLEDTQYF. CDR3 coding DNA: TGTGCCAGCAGCGTAGGTGTGGGGGGGGCGTTTTTGGAAGATACGCAGTATTTT.

The chain has TRBV5-6 and TRBJ1-1, with D hard to call. V dropped 0 bases and J dropped 2 bases, with 14 bases sitting between them. The CDR3 runs to 16 residues. The V gene's germline CDR1 is SGHDT and CDR2 YYEEEE. CDR3 coding DNA: TGTGCCAGCAGCTTGGGGGGAGTTGGGGAAAACACTGAAGCTTTCTTT. Its protein product is CASSLGGVGENTEAFF.

This clone was recorded only once. The genes are TRBV4-1 and TRBJ2-3, with 9 bases lining up with TRBD2. V trimming: 3 bases; J trimming: 1 base; junction bases outside the gene matches: 2. The CDR3 runs to 15 residues. Germline values: CDR1 MGHRA, CDR2 YSYEKL. The CDR3 region is CASSHLAGGTDTQYF. The DNA for the CDR3 is TGCGCCAGCAGCCACTTAGCGGGGGGCACAGATACGCAGTATTTT.

Concerning this clone: The same CDR3 arises from other DNA sequences in this sample as well. The J gene is TRBJ2-1, the V gene TRBV4-1; 9 positions agree with TRBD2. CDR1 and CDR2 (germline): MGHRA, YSYEKL. J was trimmed by 3 bases and V by 1 base; bases with no gene match: 4. The CDR3 consists of 16 residues. The CDR3 DNA follows: TGCGCCAGCAGCCAAGCCGGGCGGGGGGGCTACAATGAGCAGTTCTTC. Translated: CASSQAGRGGYNEQFF.

This chain joins TRBV7-9 and TRBJ2-3; TRBD2 matches at 7 bases. The V gene end was trimmed by 7 bases and the J gene end by 4 bases; junction bases not matched to a gene: 14. The CDR3 is 16 residues long. Germline-derived CDR1 and CDR2 are SEHNR and FQNEAQ (reference sequence). CDR3 sequence: CASTFTRLADSDTQYF. CDR3 DNA sequence: TGTGCCAGCACCTTTACCAGACTAGCCGATTCAGATACGCAGTATTTT.

This clone appeared once. The chain recombines TRBV7-9 with TRBJ2-1; 7 bases fit TRBD1. The CDR3 has 14 amino acids. Trimming took 5 bases from V and 7 from J; bases not matched to a gene: 8. Per the germline V gene, CDR1 is SEHNR and CDR2 is FQNEAQ (reference sequence). The CDR3 DNA reads TGTGCCAGCAGCGAGGACAGGCTCAAGAATGAGCAGTTCTTC. Encoded protein: CASSEDRLKNEQFF.

CDR3 protein: CASSRWTGANEKLFF. The CDR3 DNA is TGCGCCAGCAGCCGATGGACAGGGGCTAATGAAAAACTGTTTTTT. The chain employs TRBV4-3 and TRBJ1-4, with TRBD1 matching 9 bases. The germline CDR1 and CDR2 sequences are LGHNA and YSLEER. V gave up 4 bases and J gave up 3 bases; unmatched junction bases: 3. CDR3 length: 15 amino acids.

This chain uses TRBV28 with TRBJ2-5, with D maybe TRBD2 (6 bases). The end of the DNA fits TRBJ2-7 better, so the J call may be wrong. The CDR3 runs 14 residues. From germline, CDR1 is MDHEN and CDR2 SYDVKM. The DNA for the CDR3 is TGTGCCAGCAGTTCCAACGGACTAAATTACGAGCAGTACTTC. Translated, it gives CASSSNGLNYEQYF.

The V call is TRBV11-2, the J call TRBJ1-2; 8 positions agree with TRBD1. The germline CDR1 and CDR2 sequences are SGHAT and FQNNGV. The length of the CDR3 is 13 residues. V lost 5 bases, J lost 4 bases, and 3 bases stayed unmatched. As DNA, the CDR3 is TGTGCCAGCAGCCCGGGACAGGTCTATGGCTACACCTTC. The encoded protein is CASSPGQVYGYTF.

The chain recombines TRBV11-2 with TRBJ2-2; 7 bases match TRBD1. This CDR3 region has 14 residues. The germline V gene has CDR1 SGHAT and CDR2 FQNNGV. Trimming cost V 8 bases and J 2 bases; bases outside gene matches: 5. The chain's CDR3 is CASPTGINTGELFF. DNA of the CDR3: TGTGCCAGCCCGACAGGGATTAACACCGGGGAGCTGTTTTTT.

A single count supports this clone. V usage is TRBV7-9 and J usage is TRBJ2-3; 10 bases fit TRBD2. The V segment lost 5 bases and the J segment 4 bases; nucleotides outside the gene matches: 3. The CDR3 loop spans 14 amino acids. Germline V gene sequence: CDR1 SEHNR, CDR2 FQNEAQ (reference sequence). This CDR3 is CASSQSGGADTQYF. In nucleotides, the CDR3 is TGTGCCAGCAGCCAGAGCGGGGGGGCAGATACGCAGTATTTT.